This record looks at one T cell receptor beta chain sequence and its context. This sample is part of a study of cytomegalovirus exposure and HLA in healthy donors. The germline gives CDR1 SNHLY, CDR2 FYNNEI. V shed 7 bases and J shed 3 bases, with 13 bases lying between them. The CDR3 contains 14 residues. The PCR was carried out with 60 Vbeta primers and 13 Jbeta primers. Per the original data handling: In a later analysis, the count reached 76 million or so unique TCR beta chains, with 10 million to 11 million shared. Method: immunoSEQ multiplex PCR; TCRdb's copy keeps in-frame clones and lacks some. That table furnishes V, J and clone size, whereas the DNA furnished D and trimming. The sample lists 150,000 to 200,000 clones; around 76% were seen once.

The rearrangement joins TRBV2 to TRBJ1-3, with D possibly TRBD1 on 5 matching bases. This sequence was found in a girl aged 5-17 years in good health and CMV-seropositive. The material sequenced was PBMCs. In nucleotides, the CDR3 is TGTGCCAGCATGACTGGGACTCATGGAAACACCATATATTTT. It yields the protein CASMTGTHGNTIYF.